This TCR beta chain was sequenced during a study of beta chain features in type 1 diabetes. Whole-study results and caveats: TCRB CDR3 length was moderately but significantly reduced in all four CD4+ subsets of Type 1 diabetes patients.

Expressed TCRB transcripts got sequenced, as all isolated RNA was reverse transcribed. Regulatory, naive and central memory T cell samples averaged approximately 3.4 million reads. Assay: immunoSEQ multiplex PCR; the TCRdb copy retains only in-frame clones and omits some. Seen here are about 160,000 clones, approximately 8.1% observed once, and the top ten hold 0.5%. A word on this clone: Its specificity is unknown.

Germline CDR1 reads SEHNR; CDR2 reads FQNEAQ (reference sequence). Trimming took 5 bases from V and 3 from J; bases not matched to a gene: 3. The CDR3 length is 14 residues. The sample consisted of central memory CD4+ T cells from blood. The rearrangement uses TRBV7-9 and TRBJ2-2; 7 nucleotides line up with TRBD1. This receptor was identified in a man aged 18 to 30 with type 1 diabetes. Here the CDR3 reads CASSPQGDTGELFF. DNA for the CDR3: TGTGCCAGCAGCCCGCAGGGGGACACCGGGGAGCTGTTTTTT.